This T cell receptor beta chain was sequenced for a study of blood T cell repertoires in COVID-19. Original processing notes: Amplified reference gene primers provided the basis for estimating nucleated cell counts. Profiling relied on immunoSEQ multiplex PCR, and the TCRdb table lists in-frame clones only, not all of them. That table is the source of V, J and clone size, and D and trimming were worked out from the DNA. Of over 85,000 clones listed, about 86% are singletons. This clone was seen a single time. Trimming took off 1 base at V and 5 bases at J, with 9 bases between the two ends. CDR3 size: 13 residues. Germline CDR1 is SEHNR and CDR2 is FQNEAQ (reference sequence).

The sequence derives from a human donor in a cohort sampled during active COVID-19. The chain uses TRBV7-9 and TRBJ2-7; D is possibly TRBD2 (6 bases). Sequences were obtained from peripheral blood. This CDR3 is CASSLGGVDEQYF. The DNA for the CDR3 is TGTGCCAGCAGCTTAGGGGGGGTGGACGAGCAGTACTTC. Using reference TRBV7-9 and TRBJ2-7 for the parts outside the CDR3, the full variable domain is DTGVSQNPRHKITKRGQNVTFRCDPISEHNRLYWYRQTLGQGPEFLTYFQNEAQLEKSRLLSDRFSAERPKGSFSTLEIQRTEQGDSAMYLCASSLGGVDEQYFGPGTRLTVT.